Sequencing of this T cell receptor beta chain was carried out in a study of T cells after yellow fever vaccination. TCRdb reprocessed the 5' RACE reads via MiXCR and lists one record per CDR3 protein. The data show 150,000 to 200,000 distinct CDR3 sequences, about 7% seen once. The CDR3 length is 13 residues. Trimming pared 11 bases from V and 1 base from J, leaving 14 bases between. Germline CDR1 and CDR2: MNHNY and SVGAGI (reference sequence). This clonotype was seen ten or more times. The rearrangement joins TRBV6-6 to TRBJ1-2; unclear D gene. The sequence derives from a man aged 18 to 29 who received the YFV17D yellow fever vaccine. The source material was CD4+ T cells sorted from PBMCs, sampled less than 6 days after the first yellow fever vaccination. CDR3 region: CAVKRENNYGYTF. The CDR3 DNA is TGTGCCGTAAAAAGGGAGAATAACTATGGCTACACCTTC.